A single sample gave rise to the 2 T cell receptor beta chains below, sequenced in a study of lymphopenia after photon versus proton radiotherapy. The data were produced by immunoSEQ multiplex PCR, yet TCRdb's version contains in-frame clones alone and is incomplete. Of around 70,000 clones listed, approximately 90% are singletons. The sequences come from peripheral blood, collected from a patient treated with photon-based radiotherapy. Receptors originate from a woman aged 70 to 79 with pancreatic cancer.

The rearrangement links TRBV19 to TRBJ2-3; D remains unclear. The CDR3 has 14 amino acids. Trimming removed 4 bases at V and 0 bases at J, with 8 bases between. Germline V gene sequence: CDR1 LNHDA, CDR2 SQIVND (reference sequence). CDR3 DNA: TGTGCCAGTAGTAGCGATAGAAGCACAGATACGCAGTATTTT. Protein: CASSSDRSTDTQYF.

V is TRBV4-3 and J is TRBJ2-3; D gene ambiguous. CDR1 and CDR2 from the germline V gene are LGHNA and YSLEER. The CDR3 is made up of 18 amino acids. The germline V and J ends were trimmed by 0 bases and 0 bases, with 16 bases remaining between them. The CDR3, as DNA: TGCGCCAGCAGCCAAGATCTTATGACGCCCACGAGCACAGATACGCAGTATTTT. As protein: CASSQDLMTPTSTDTQYF.